Below, 5 T cell receptor beta chains from the same sample are listed, as sequenced in a study of blood T cell repertoires in COVID-19. TCRdb's table, derived via immunoSEQ multiplex PCR, lists solely in-frame clones and lacks some. The sample lists fewer than 150,000 clones, approximately 85% occurring once. The sample consisted of peripheral blood. The source of these receptors is a human donor in a cohort sampled during active COVID-19.

The DNA of the CDR3 is TGTGCCAGCAGCGAGAGGGGGATTGGCAATCAGCCCCAGCATTTT. It specifies CASSERGIGNQPQHF. The genes are TRBV9 and TRBJ1-5; D might be TRBD1 (6 bases). The germline V gene has CDR1 SGDLS and CDR2 YYNGEE. V shed 3 bases and J shed 2 bases, with 12 bases lying between them. This CDR3 spans 15 amino acids.

This clone occurred once. The CDR3 DNA sequence: TGTGCCAGCAGTTATGGCCGGAACACTGAAGCTTTCTTT. Encoded protein: CASSYGRNTEAFF. V is TRBV6-5 and J is TRBJ1-1; D is ambiguous. The CDR3 is 13 amino acids. V was clipped by 3 bases and J by 1 base, with 6 bases between them. Germline V gene sequence: CDR1 MNHEY, CDR2 SVGAGI.

This rearrangement joins TRBV6-2 or TRBV6-3 to TRBJ2-7; 7 nucleotides match TRBD1. Per germline, CDR1 MNHEY and CDR2 SVGEGT. This CDR3 contains 13 residues. V lost 6 bases and J lost 0; bases outside the gene matches: 2. The CDR3 bases are TGTGCCAGCAGCCGACAGGGCTCCTACGAGCAGTACGTC. Encoded protein: CASSRQGSYEQYV.

The chain combines TRBV7-8 with TRBJ2-6; possible D gene TRBD1, 6 bases. CDR3 length equals 18 residues. The germline CDR1 and CDR2 sequences are SGHVS and FQNEAQ. Trimming cost V 4 bases and J 0 bases, with 16 bases left between them. The CDR3 region is CASSSRAGATSGANVLTF. The CDR3 DNA reads TGTGCCAGCAGCTCAAGGGCAGGGGCCACCTCTGGGGCCAACGTCCTGACTTTC.

This chain uses TRBV2 with TRBJ2-5, with a tentative D call TRBD2 (6 bases). The germline CDR1 and CDR2 sequences are SNHLY and FYNNEI. This CDR3 is 15 amino acids long. The V and J ends lost 6 bases and 5 bases respectively, with 19 bases between them. The CDR3 nucleotides read TGTGCCAGCAGCGGGGGACGTCTCCCGGTCGAGACCCAGTACTTC. Amino acids: CASSGGRLPVETQYF.